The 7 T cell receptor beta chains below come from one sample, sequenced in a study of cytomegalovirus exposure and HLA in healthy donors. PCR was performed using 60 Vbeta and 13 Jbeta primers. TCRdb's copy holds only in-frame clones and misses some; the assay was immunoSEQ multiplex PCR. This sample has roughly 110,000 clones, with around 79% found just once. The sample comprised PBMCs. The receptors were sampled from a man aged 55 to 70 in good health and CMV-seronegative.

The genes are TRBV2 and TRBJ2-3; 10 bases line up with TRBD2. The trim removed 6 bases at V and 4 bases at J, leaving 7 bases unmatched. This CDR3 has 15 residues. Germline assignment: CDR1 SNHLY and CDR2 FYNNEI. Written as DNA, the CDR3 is TGTGCCAGCAGCGTAGCGGGGGGTTGGGCAGATACGCAGTATTTT. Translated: CASSVAGGWADTQYF.

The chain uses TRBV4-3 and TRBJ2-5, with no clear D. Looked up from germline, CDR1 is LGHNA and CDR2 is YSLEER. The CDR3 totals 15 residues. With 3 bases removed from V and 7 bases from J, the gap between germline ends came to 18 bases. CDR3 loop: CASSHLAAGVRTQYF. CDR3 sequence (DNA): TGCGCCAGCAGCCATCTCGCGGCCGGTGTCAGGACCCAGTACTTC.

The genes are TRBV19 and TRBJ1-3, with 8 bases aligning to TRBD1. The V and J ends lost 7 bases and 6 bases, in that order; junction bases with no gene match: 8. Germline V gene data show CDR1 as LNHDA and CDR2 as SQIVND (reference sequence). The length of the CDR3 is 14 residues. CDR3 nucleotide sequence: TGTGCCAGTAAAAGGGGACAGGACGCAAACACCATATATTTT. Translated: CASKRGQDANTIYF.

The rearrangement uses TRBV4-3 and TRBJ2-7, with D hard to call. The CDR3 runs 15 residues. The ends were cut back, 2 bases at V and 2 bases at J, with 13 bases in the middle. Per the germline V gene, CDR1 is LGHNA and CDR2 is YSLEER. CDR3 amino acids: CASSQTTGYPYEQYF. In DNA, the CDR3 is TGCGCCAGCAGCCAAACAACCGGGTACCCCTACGAGCAGTACTTC.

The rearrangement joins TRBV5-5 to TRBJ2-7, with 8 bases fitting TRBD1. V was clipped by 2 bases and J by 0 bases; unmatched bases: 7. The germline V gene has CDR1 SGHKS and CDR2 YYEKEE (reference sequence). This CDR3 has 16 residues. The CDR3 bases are TGTGCCAGCAGCTTAAACGACAGGGGCAGCTCCTACGAGCAGTACTTC. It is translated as CASSLNDRGSSYEQYF.

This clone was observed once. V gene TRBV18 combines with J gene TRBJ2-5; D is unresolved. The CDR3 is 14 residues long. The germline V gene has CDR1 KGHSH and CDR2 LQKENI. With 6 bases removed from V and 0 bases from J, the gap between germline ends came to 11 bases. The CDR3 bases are TGTGCCAGCTCCAACAAGATGTACCAAGAGACCCAGTACTTC. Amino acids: CASSNKMYQETQYF.

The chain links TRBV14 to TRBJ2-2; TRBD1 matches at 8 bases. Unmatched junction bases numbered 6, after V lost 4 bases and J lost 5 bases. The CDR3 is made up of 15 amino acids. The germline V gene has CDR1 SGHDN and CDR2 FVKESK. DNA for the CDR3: TGTGCCAGCAGCCCGGACAGGGTGGGAACCGGGGAGCTGTTTTTT. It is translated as CASSPDRVGTGELFF.